The source of this T cell receptor beta chain is a study of T cell repertoires in cytomegalovirus infection. Background on the study: Public TCR beta signature analysis indicated the presence of both CMV infection and matching HLA type.

V shed 3 bases and J 0 bases; nucleotides not matched to a gene: 9. Germline CDR1 reads SGHVS; CDR2 reads FNYEAQ. This CDR3 has 18 residues. TCRdb used MiXCR to reprocess the reads, holding one entry per CDR3 protein. The table includes 630,000 or so distinct CDR3 sequences, more than 20% detected once. This clonotype was picked up many times. Antigen specificity is unknown. Broader study findings: What dominated the ex vivo response were HLA-C-restricted CMV-specific TCR beta clonotypes. Using cumulative public TCR beta family frequency, the authors identified those who carried CMV together with the relevant HLA.

The sequence came from a human donor in good health (CMV status not recorded). Some clones in this sample may be carry-over from other donors' samples. The sequenced sample was CD8+ T cells from PBMCs. The gene calls are TRBV7-6 and TRBJ1-3, with 9 bases fitting TRBD1. This CDR3 reads CASSLWTGVSSSGNTIYF. In DNA, the CDR3 is TGTGCCAGCAGCTTGTGGACAGGGGTGTCCTCCTCTGGAAACACCATATATTTT.